This T cell receptor beta chain derives from a study of T cells in Graves' hyperthyroidism and ophthalmopathy. Study results and caveats: The majority of expanded thyroid clonotypes above 0.001 also appeared in blood.

This clonotype has more than one count but fewer than ten. Its target is not known. Enrolled ophthalmopathy patients presented with a Clinical Activity Score of at least 3, a NOSPECS grade of at least 4, and disease duration under 3 months. Thyroid ultrasound and orbital computed tomography, with clinical symptoms and serum thyroxine and TRAb, informed diagnoses. Using RNA transcripts as the source, TCR beta CDR3 regions were amplified. First-round RT-PCR targeting the TCR CDR3 was performed with the HTBI primer set. TCRdb re-derived calls from the multiplex PCR reads in MiXCR, one entry per CDR3 protein. The sample yields some 570,000 distinct CDR3 sequences, 12% to 15% seen once. Trimming stripped 2 bases from V and 1 base from J, with 8 bases between. Germline CDR1 and CDR2: KGHSH and LQKENI. This CDR3 comprises 14 residues.

What was sequenced was blood. The source is a young woman with Graves' ophthalmopathy. The chain links TRBV18 to TRBJ1-1; D is unclear. The CDR3 loop reads CASSPAAENTEAFF. The CDR3 DNA reads TGTGCCAGCTCACCAGCAGCAGAGAACACTGAAGCTTTCTTT.